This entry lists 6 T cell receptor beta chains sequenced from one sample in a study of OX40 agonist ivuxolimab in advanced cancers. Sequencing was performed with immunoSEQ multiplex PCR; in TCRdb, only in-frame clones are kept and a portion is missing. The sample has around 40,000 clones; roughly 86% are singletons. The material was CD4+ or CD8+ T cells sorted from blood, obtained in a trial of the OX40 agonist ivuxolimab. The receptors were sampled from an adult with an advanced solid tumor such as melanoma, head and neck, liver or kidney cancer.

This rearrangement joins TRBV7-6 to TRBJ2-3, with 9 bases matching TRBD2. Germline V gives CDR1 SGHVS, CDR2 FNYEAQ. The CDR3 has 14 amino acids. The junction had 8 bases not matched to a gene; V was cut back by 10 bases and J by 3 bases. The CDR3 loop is CATQSGGLTDTQYF. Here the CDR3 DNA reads TGTGCCACCCAGAGCGGGGGGTTAACAGATACGCAGTATTTT.

CDR3 amino acids: CASSQGLRGAGTQYF. CDR3 bases: TGCGCCAGCAGCCAAGGATTGAGGGGAGCGGGTACGCAGTATTTT. J is TRBJ2-3 and V is TRBV4-1; D may be TRBD2 (6 bases). The CDR3 runs 15 residues. Per the germline V gene, CDR1 is MGHRA and CDR2 is YSYEKL. Between the trimmed V and J ends, which lost 1 base and 8 bases, there was a span of 16 bases.

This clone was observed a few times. CDR3 region: CAWSGINQPQHF. CDR3 nucleotide sequence: TGTGCCTGGAGTGGGATCAATCAGCCCCAGCATTTT. The rearrangement links TRBV30 to TRBJ1-5; D not certain. V lost 1 base to trimming and J lost 3 bases, with 4 bases between them. From germline, CDR1 is GTSNPN and CDR2 SVGIG (reference sequence). The CDR3 is 12 amino acids.

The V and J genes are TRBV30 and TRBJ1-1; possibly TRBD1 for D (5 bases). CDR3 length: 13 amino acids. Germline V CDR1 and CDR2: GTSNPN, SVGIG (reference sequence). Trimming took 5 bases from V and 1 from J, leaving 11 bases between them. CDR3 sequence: CAWAGLTNTEAFF. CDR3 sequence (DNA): TGTGCCTGGGCGGGACTTACGAACACTGAAGCTTTCTTT. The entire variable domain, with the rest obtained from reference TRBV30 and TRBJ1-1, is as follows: SQTIHQWPATLVQPVGSPLSLECTVEGTSNPNLYWYRQAAGRGLQLLFYSVGIGQISSEVPQNLSASRPQDRQFILSSKKLLLSDSGFYLCAWAGLTNTEAFFGQGTRLTVV.

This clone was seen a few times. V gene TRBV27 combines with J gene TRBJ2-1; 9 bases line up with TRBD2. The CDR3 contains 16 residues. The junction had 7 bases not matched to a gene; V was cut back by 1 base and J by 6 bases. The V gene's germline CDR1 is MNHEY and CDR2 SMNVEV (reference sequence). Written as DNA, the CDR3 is TGTGCCAGCAGTTTATACAAGGCGGGAGGGATCAATGAGCAGTTCTTC. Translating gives CASSLYKAGGINEQFF.

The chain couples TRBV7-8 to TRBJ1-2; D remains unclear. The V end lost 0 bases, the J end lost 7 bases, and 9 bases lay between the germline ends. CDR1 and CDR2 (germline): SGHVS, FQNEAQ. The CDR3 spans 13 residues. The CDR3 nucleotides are TGTGCCAGCAGCTTAGCGGGTTTTGCTGGCTACACCTTC. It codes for CASSLAGFAGYTF.